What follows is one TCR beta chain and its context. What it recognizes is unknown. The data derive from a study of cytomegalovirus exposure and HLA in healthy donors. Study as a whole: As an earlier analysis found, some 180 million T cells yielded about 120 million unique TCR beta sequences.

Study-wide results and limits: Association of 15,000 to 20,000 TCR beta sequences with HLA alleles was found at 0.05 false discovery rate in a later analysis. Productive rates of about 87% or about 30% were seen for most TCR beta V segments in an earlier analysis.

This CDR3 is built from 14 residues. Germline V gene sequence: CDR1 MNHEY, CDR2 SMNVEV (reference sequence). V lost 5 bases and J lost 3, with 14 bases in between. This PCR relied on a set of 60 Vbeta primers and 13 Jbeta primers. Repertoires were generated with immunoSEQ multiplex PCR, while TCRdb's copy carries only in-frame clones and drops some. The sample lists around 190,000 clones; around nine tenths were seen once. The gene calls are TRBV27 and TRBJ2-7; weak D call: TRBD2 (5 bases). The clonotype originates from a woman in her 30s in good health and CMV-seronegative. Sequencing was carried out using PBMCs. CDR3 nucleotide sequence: TGTGCCAGCAGTGGGATCGCCGAGGGCTACGAGCAGTACTTC. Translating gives CASSGIAEGYEQYF.